This T cell receptor (beta chain) was sequenced for a study of blood T cells in healthy people across ages. This CDR3 comprises 13 residues. Germline CDR1 is GTSNPN and CDR2 is SVGIG (reference sequence). This clonotype showed up just a few times. Together with a sample-barcoded 5' primer, a J-beta primer mix was included in a second PCR lasting roughly 6 to 12 cycles. In TCRdb, the 5' RACE reads were re-called with MiXCR into one record per CDR3 protein. Of over a million distinct CDR3 sequences in the sample, over 35% were seen once. The receptor comes from a woman in her sixties or seventies in good health. The J gene is TRBJ2-5, the V gene TRBV30; no clear D gene. The J call could be wrong; TRBJ2-4 is a better fit for the DNA end. The sample comprised blood. As DNA, the CDR3 is TGTGCCTGGAGGCCCCCGGAGTGGACCATTCAGTACTTC. Amino acid sequence: CAWRPPEWTIQYF.